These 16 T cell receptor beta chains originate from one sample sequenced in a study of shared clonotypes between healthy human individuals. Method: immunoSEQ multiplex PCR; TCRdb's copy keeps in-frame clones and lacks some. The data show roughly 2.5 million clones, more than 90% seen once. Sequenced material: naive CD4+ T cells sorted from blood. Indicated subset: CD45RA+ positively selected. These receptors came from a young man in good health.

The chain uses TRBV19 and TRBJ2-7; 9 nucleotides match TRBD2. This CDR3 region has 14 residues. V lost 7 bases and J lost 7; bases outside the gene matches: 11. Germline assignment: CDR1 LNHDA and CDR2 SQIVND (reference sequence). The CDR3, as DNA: TGTGCCAGTACCATTTCGCGGGAGGGCCGGGAGCAGTACTTC. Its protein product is CASTISREGREQYF.

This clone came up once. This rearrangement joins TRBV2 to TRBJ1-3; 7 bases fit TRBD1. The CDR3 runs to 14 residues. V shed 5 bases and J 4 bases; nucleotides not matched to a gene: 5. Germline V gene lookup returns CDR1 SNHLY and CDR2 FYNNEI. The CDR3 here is CASSFQGVGNTIYF. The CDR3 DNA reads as TGTGCCAGCAGTTTTCAGGGGGTAGGAAACACCATATATTTT.

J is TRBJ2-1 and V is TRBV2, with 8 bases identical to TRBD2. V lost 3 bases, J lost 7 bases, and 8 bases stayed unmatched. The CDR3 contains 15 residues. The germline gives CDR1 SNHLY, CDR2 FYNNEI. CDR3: CASSDARGAGNEQFF. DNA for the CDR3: TGTGCCAGCAGTGACGCGCGGGGGGCTGGGAATGAGCAGTTCTTC. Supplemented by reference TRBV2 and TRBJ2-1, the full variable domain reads EPEVTQTPSHQVTQMGQEVILRCVPISNHLYFYWYRQILGQKVEFLVSFYNNEISEKSEIFDDQFSVERPDGSNFTLKIRSTKLEDSAMYFCASSDARGAGNEQFFGPGTRLTVL.

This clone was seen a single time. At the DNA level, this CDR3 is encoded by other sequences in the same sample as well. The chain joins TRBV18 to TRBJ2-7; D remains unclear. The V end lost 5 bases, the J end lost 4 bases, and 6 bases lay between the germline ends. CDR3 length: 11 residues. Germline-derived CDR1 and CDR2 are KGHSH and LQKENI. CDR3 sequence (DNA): TGTGCCAGCTCATCGGCTTACGAGCAGTACTTC. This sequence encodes CASSSAYEQYF.

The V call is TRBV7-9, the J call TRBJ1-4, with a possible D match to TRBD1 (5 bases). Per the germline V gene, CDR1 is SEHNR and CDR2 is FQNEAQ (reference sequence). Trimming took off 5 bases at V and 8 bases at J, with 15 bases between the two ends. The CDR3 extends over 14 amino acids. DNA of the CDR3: TGTGCCAGCAGCCGGGACCAGACATGGGAAAAACTGTTTTTT. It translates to CASSRDQTWEKLFF.

CDR3 nucleotide sequence: TGTGCCAGCAGCTTAGAAGAAGGGAAGAAATACGAGCAGTACTTC. Translated: CASSLEEGKKYEQYF. The chain is built from TRBV7-2 and TRBJ2-7; D gene ambiguous. Between the trimmed V and J ends, which lost 1 base and 4 bases, there was a span of 14 bases. Germline V gene lookup returns CDR1 SGHTA and CDR2 FQGNSA. This CDR3 has 15 amino acids.

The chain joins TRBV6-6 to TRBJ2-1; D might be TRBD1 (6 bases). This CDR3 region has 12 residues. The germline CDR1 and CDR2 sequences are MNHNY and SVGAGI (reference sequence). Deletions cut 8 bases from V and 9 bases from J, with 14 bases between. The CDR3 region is CASGHTGFEQFF. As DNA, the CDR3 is TGTGCCAGCGGACATACAGGGTTTGAGCAGTTCTTC.

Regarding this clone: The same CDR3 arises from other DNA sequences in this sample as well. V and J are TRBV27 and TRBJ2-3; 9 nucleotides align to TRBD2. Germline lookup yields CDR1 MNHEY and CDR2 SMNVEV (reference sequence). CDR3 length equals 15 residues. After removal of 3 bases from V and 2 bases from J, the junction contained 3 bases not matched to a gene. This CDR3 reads CASSFLAGPTDTQYF. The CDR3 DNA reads TGTGCCAGCAGTTTCCTAGCGGGGCCCACAGATACGCAGTATTTT.

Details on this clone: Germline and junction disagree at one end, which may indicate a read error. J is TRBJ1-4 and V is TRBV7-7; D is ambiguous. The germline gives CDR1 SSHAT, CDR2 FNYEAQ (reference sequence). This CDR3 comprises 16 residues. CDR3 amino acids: CASSLAHGMANEKLFF. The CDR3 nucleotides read TGTGCTAGCAGCTTAGCCCACGGGATGGCTAATGAAAAACTGTTTTTT.

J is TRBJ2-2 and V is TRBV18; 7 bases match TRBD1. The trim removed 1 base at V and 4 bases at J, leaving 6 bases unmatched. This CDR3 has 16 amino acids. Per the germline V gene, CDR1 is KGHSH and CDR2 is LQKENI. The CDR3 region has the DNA TGTGCCAGCTCACCACTCTTACAGGGGAGCACCGGGGAGCTGTTTTTT. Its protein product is CASSPLLQGSTGELFF.

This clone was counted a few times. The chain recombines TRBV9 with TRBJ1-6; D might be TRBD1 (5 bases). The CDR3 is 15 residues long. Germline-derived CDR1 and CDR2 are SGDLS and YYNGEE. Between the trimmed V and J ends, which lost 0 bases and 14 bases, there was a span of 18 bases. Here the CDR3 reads CASSVGGIAGEALHF. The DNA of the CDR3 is TGTGCCAGCAGCGTAGGGGGGATTGCCGGAGAGGCCCTCCACTTT.

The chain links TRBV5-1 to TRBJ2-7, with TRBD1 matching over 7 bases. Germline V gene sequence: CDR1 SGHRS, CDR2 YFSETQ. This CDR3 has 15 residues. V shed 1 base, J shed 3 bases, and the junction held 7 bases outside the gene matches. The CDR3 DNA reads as TGCGCCAGCAGCTTGAGGTCGGGACAGCTCTACGAGCAGTACTTC. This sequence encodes CASSLRSGQLYEQYF.

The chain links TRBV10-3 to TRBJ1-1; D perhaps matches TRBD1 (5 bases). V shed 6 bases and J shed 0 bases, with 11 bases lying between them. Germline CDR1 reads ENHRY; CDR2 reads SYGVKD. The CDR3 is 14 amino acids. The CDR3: CAISPGAMNTEAFF. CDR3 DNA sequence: TGTGCCATCAGCCCCGGGGCGATGAACACTGAAGCTTTCTTT.

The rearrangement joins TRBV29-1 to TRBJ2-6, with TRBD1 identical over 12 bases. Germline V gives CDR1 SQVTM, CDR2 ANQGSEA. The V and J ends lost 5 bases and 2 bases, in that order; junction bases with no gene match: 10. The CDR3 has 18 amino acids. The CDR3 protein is CSVLPRGTGGAGANVLTF. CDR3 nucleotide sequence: TGCAGCGTTCTTCCCCGGGGGACAGGGGGCGCTGGGGCCAACGTCCTGACTTTC.

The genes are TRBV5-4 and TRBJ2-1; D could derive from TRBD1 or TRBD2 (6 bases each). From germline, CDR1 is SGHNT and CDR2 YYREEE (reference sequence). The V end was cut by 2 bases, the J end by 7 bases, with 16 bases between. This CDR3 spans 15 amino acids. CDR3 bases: TGTGCCAGCAGCTTAGGGGGGAGTAAGTTGAATGAGCAGTTCTTC. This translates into CASSLGGSKLNEQFF.

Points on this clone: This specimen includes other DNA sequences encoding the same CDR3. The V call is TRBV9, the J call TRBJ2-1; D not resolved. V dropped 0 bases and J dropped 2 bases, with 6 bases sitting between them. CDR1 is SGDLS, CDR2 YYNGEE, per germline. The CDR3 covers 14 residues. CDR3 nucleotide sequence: TGTGCCAGCAGCGTAGCCAGCACCTACAATGAGCAGTTCTTC. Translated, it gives CASSVASTYNEQFF.